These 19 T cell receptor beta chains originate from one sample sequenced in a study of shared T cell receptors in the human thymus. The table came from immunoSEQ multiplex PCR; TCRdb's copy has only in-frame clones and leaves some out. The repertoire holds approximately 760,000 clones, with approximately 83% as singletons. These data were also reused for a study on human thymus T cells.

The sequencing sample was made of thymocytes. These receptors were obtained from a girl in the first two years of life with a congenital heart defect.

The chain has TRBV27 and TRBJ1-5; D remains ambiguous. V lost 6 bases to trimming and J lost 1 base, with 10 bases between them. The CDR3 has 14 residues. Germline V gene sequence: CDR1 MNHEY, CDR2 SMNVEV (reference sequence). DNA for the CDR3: TGTGCCAGCAGACCGCAGCGAAGCAATCAGCCCCAGCATTTT. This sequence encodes CASRPQRSNQPQHF.

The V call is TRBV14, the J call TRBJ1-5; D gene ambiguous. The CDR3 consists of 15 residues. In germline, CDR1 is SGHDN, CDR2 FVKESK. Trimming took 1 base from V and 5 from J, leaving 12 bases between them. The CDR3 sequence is CASSQGSGSDQPQHF. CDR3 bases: TGTGCCAGCAGCCAAGGTTCGGGGTCGGATCAGCCCCAGCATTTT.

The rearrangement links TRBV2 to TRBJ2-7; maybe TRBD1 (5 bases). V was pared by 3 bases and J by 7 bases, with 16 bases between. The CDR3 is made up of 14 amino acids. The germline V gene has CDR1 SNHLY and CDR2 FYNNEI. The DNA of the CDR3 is TGTGCCAGCAGTGATGTCAGGGCGTCGTCAGAGCAGTACTTC. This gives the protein CASSDVRASSEQYF.

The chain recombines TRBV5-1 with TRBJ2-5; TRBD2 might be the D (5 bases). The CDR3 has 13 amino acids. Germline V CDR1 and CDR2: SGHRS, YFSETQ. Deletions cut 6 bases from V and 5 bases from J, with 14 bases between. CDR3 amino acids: CASKNGVVETQYF. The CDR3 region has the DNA TGCGCCAGCAAAAACGGGGTTGTGGAGACCCAGTACTTC.

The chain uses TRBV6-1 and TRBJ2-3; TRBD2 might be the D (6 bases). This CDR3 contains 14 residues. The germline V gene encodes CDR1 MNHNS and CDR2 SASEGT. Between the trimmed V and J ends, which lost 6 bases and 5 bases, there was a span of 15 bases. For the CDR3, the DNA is TGTGCCAGCAGCTCACCGGGACTCCTAGATACGCAGTATTTT. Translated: CASSSPGLLDTQYF.

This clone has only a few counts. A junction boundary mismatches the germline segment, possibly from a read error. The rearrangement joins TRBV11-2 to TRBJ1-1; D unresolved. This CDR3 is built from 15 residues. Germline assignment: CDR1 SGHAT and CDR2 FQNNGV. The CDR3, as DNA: TGTGCCAGCAGCATAGAAGGAGTGGCGAACACTGAAGCTTTCTTT. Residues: CASSIEGVANTEAFF.

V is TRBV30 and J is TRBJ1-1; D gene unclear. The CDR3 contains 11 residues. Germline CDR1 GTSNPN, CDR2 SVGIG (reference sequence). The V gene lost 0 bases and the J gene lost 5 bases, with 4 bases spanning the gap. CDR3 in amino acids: CAWSVLTEAFF. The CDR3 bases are TGTGCCTGGAGTGTATTAACTGAAGCTTTCTTT.

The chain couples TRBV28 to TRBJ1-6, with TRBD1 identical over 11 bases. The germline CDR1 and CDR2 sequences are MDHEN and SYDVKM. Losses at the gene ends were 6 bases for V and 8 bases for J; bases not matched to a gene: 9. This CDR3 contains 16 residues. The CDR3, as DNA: TGTGCCAGCAGCCAGGGACAGGGGGGGCAGTATTCACCCCTCCACTTT. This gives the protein CASSQGQGGQYSPLHF.

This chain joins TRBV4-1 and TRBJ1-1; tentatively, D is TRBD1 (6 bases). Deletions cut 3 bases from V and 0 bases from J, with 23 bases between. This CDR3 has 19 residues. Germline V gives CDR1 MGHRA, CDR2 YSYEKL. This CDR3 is CASSHLPDPLDRMNTEAFF. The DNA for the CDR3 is TGCGCCAGCAGCCACCTACCTGATCCCCTGGACAGAATGAACACTGAAGCTTTCTTT.

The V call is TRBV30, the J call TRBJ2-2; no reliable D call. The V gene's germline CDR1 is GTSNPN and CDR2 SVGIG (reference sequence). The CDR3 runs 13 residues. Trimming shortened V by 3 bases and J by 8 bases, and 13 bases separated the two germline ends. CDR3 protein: CAWSSTHTGELFF. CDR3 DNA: TGTGCCTGGAGCTCAACCCATACTGGGGAGCTGTTTTTT.

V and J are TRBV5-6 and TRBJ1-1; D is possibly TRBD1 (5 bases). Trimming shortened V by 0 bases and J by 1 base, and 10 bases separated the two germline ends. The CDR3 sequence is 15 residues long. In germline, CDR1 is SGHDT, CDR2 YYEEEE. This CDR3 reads CASSLGTRENTEAFF. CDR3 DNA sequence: TGTGCCAGCAGCTTGGGGACAAGAGAGAACACTGAAGCTTTCTTT.

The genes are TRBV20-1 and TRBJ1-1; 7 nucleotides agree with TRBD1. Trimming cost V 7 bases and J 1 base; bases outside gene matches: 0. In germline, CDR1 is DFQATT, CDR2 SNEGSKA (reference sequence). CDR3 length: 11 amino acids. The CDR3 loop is CSGTGNTEAFF. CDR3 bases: TGCAGTGGGACAGGGAACACTGAAGCTTTCTTT.

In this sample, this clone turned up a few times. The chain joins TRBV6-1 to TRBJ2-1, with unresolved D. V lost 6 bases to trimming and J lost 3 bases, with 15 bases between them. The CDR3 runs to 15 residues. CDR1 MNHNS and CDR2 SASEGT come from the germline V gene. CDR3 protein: CASSRRIHGYNEQFF. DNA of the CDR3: TGTGCCAGCAGCCGCAGGATACACGGCTACAATGAGCAGTTCTTC.

CDR3 loop: CASSEAASGEGGQETQYF. The CDR3 coding sequence is TGTGCCAGCAGTGAAGCGGCTAGCGGGGAGGGGGGGCAAGAGACCCAGTACTTC. The chain carries TRBV2 and TRBJ2-5; TRBD2 matches 9 bases. The V gene end was trimmed by 0 bases and the J gene end by 2 bases; junction bases not matched to a gene: 10. In germline, CDR1 is SNHLY, CDR2 FYNNEI. This CDR3 is 18 amino acids long.

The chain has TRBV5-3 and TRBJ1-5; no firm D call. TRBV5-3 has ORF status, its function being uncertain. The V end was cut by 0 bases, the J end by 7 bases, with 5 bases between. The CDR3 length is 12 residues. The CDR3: CARSLAVQPQHF. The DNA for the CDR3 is TGTGCCAGAAGCTTGGCTGTACAGCCCCAGCATTTT.

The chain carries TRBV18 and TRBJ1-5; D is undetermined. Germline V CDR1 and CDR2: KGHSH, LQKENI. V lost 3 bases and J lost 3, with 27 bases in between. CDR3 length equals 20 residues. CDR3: CASSPSPDPDGSEANQPQHF. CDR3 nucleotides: TGTGCCAGCTCACCCTCTCCCGACCCTGACGGGAGTGAGGCCAATCAGCCCCAGCATTTT.

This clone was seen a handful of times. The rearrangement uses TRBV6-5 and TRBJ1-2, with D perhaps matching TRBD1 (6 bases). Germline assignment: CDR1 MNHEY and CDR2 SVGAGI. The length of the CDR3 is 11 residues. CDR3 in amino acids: CLCRGGRNYTF. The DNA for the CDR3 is TGTTTATGTAGGGGGGGAAGAAACTACACCTTC.

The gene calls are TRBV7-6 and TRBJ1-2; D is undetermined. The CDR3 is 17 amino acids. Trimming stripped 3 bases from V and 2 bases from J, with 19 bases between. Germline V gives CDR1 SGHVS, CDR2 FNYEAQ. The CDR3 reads CASSFGTDSSANYGYTF. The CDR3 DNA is TGTGCCAGCAGCTTTGGTACGGACTCCTCGGCAAACTATGGCTACACCTTC.

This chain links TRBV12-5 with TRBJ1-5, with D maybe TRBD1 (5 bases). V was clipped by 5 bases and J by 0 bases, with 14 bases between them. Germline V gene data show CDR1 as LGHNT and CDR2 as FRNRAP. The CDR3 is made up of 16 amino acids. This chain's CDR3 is CASGKGKGYSNQPQHF. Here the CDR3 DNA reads TGTGCTAGTGGTAAGGGAAAGGGGTATAGCAATCAGCCCCAGCATTTT.